A single sample gave rise to the 10 T cell receptor beta chains below, sequenced in a study of CD8+ T cells in alopecia areata (dated by TCRdb to the late 2010s). Libraries came from the immunoSEQ multiplex PCR assay. RNA was extracted from all samples and reverse transcribed into cDNA, which served as template for TCR sequencing. The immuneACCESS repertoire file appears here via TCRdb, limited to in-frame rearrangements. These files lack a portion of the clones; in checked studies, under half of the deficit traces to unresolved V genes, and the cause of the others is not known. The sample profile shows around 70,000 clones; around 29% of them were found once. The leading ten clones occupy about 15% of the sample. Reading the label with the study, this specimen's time point is: about 4 weeks on oral tofacitinib. This specimen's treatment or condition label, interpreted: oral pan-JAK inhibitor, 5-10 mg twice daily.

This sample comprised CD8+ T cells sorted from blood, obtained at week 4, from a patient treated with tofacitinib. The receptor source for this set is a human donor with alopecia areata.

A few counts support this clone. The rearrangement joins TRBV2 to TRBJ2-2; D possibly corresponds to TRBD1 (6 bases). Trimming took off 7 bases at V and 1 base at J, with 13 bases between the two ends. Germline assignment: CDR1 SNHLY and CDR2 FYNNEI. The CDR3 extends over 15 amino acids. CDR3 protein: CASTAETGNTGELFF. CDR3 in DNA: TGTGCCAGCACCGCAGAGACAGGGAACACCGGGGAGCTGTTTTTT.

This clone was detected a few times. V and J are TRBV9 and TRBJ2-1; no reliable D call. The CDR3 covers 13 residues. The V gene lost 3 bases and the J gene lost 8 bases, with 12 bases spanning the gap. Germline V gene data show CDR1 as SGDLS and CDR2 as YYNGEE. DNA of the CDR3: TGTGCCAGCAGCGACGATCCCCGGGATGAGCAGTTCTTC. Amino acid sequence: CASSDDPRDEQFF.

This clone showed up just a few times. The J gene is TRBJ2-7, the V gene TRBV28, with 14 bases aligning to TRBD2. The CDR3 sequence is 16 residues long. Losses at the gene ends were 8 bases for V and 3 bases for J; bases not matched to a gene: 9. Germline V lookup: CDR1 MDHEN, CDR2 SYDVKM. The DNA for the CDR3 is TGTGCCAGCGGGACTAGCGGGAGTCCGCCCCTCTACGAGCAGTACTTC. Protein product: CASGTSGSPPLYEQYF.

This chain joins TRBV5-1 and TRBJ1-1; D gene ambiguous. V was pared by 0 bases and J by 1 base, with 4 bases between. The germline CDR1 and CDR2 sequences are SGHRS and YFSETQ. CDR3 length: 13 amino acids. CDR3 DNA: TGCGCCAGCAGCTTGGGCGAGAACACTGAAGCTTTCTTT. This encodes CASSLGENTEAFF.

This clone was recorded once. The V call is TRBV30, the J call TRBJ1-1, with no clear D. Germline-derived CDR1 and CDR2 are GTSNPN and SVGIG (reference sequence). The CDR3 sequence is 15 residues long. V lost 0 bases, J lost 3 bases, and 14 bases lay in between. The CDR3 here is CAWSVEGHVDTEAFF. The CDR3 nucleotides are TGTGCCTGGAGTGTAGAGGGCCACGTTGACACTGAAGCTTTCTTT.

The CDR3 DNA reads TGTGCCTGGAGTGGGGCTAGCGGGACCCTAAGCTCCTACAATGAGCAGTTCTTC. Protein: CAWSGASGTLSSYNEQFF. The chain is built from TRBV30 and TRBJ2-1; 9 nucleotides align to TRBD2. Germline assignment: CDR1 GTSNPN and CDR2 SVGIG (reference sequence). The CDR3 consists of 18 residues. V was clipped by 1 base and J by 0 bases; unmatched bases: 10. Using reference TRBV30 and TRBJ2-1 for the parts outside the CDR3, the full variable domain is SQTIHQWPATLVQPVGSPLSLECTVEGTSNPNLYWYRQAAGRGLQLLFYSVGIGQISSEVPQNLSASRPQDRQFILSSKKLLLSDSGFYLCAWSGASGTLSSYNEQFFGPGTRLTVL.

For the CDR3, the DNA is TGTGCCAGCAGCTTTGGCGCGCCGCTATCCTATGGCTACACCTTC. It translates to CASSFGAPLSYGYTF. V gene TRBV5-7 combines with J gene TRBJ1-2; no clear D gene. TRBV5-7 is recorded as an ORF, its role being uncertain. CDR3 length equals 15 residues. Trimming pared 2 bases from V and 4 bases from J, leaving 15 bases between.

The gene calls are TRBV5-1 and TRBJ2-1; 9 bases match TRBD2. This CDR3 has 16 amino acids. Losses at the gene ends were 0 bases for V and 5 bases for J; bases not matched to a gene: 6. The V gene's germline CDR1 is SGHRS and CDR2 YFSETQ. The CDR3 nucleotides are TGCGCCAGCAGCTTGGTTCCTAGCGGGACAGACAATGAGCAGTTCTTC. This translates into CASSLVPSGTDNEQFF.

This clone appeared a single time. This sequence joins TRBV5-1 and TRBJ2-1, with TRBD1 as a possible D gene (5 bases). This CDR3 has 12 residues. Germline CDR1 SGHRS, CDR2 YFSETQ. V was trimmed by 4 bases and J by 7 bases, leaving 9 bases between them. The CDR3 is CASSQGVNEQFF. The CDR3 region has the DNA TGCGCCAGCAGCCAAGGGGTGAATGAGCAGTTCTTC. Full variable domain (outside the CDR3, taken from reference TRBV5-1 and TRBJ2-1): KAGVTQTPRYLIKTRGQQVTLSCSPISGHRSVSWYQQTPGQGLQFLFEYFSETQRNKGNFPGRFSGRQFSNSRSEMNVSTLELGDSALYLCASSQGVNEQFFGPGTRLTVL.

This clone came up a few times. This chain joins TRBV9 and TRBJ2-3; D is undetermined. The V and J ends lost 0 bases and 4 bases respectively, with 3 bases between them. This CDR3 comprises 12 residues. Germline CDR1 is SGDLS and CDR2 is YYNGEE. Here the CDR3 reads CASSVDADTQYF. CDR3 DNA: TGTGCCAGCAGCGTAGATGCAGATACGCAGTATTTT.